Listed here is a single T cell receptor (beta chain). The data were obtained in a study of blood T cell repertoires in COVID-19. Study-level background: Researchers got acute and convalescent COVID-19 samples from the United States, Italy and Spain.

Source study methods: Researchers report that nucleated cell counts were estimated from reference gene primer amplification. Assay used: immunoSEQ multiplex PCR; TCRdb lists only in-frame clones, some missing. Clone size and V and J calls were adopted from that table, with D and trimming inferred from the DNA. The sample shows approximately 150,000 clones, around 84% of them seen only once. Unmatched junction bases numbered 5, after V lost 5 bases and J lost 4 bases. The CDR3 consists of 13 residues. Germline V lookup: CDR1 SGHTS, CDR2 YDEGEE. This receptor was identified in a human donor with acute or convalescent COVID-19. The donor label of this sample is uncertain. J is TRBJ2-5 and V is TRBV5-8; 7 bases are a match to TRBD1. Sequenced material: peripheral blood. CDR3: CASRQTGTETQYF. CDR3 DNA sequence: TGTGCCAGCAGACAGACAGGGACAGAGACCCAGTACTTC.